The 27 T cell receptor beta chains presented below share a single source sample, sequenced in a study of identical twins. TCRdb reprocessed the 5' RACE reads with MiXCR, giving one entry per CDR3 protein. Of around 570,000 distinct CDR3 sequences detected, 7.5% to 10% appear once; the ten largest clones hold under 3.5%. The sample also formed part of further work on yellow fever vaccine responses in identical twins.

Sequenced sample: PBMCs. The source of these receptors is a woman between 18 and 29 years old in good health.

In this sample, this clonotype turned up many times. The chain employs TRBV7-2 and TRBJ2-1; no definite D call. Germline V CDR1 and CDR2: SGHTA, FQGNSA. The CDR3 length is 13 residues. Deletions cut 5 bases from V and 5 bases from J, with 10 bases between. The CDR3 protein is CASSARRDNEQFF. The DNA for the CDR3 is TGTGCCAGCAGCGCCCGACGGGACAATGAGCAGTTCTTC.

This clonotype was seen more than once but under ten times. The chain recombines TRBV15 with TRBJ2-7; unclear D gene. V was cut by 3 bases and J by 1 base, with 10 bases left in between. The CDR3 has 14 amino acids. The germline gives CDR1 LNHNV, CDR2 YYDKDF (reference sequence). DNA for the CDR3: TGTGCCACCAGCAGGAAGGCGCCTTCCTACGAGCAGTACTTC. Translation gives CATSRKAPSYEQYF.

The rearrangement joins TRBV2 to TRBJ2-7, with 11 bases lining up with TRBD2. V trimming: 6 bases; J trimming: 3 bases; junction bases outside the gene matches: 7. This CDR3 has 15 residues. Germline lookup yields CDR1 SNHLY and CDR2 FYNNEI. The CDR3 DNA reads TGTGCCAGCAGGCCGCTACTAGCGGGGGACTACGAGCAGTACTTC. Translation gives CASRPLLAGDYEQYF.

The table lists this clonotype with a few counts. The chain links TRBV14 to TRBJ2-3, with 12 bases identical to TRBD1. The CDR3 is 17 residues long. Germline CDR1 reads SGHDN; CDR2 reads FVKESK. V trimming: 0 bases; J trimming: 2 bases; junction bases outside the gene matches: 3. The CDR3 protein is CASSQDPGQGATDTQYF. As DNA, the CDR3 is TGTGCCAGCAGCCAAGACCCGGGACAGGGGGCCACAGATACGCAGTATTTT.

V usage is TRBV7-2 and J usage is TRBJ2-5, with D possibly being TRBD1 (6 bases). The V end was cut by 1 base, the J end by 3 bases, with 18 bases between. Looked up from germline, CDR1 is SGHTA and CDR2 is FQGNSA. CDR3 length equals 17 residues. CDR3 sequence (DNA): TGTGCCAGCAGCTTAGGGTCCAGGGGCCCCTCGGAAGAGACCCAGTACTTC. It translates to CASSLGSRGPSEETQYF. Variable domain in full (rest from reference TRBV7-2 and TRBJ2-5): GAGVSQSPSNKVTEKGKDVELRCDPISGHTALYWYRQSLGQGLEFLIYFQGNSAPDKSGLPSDRFSAERTGGSVSTLTIQRTQQEDSAVYLCASSLGSRGPSEETQYFGPGTRLLVL.

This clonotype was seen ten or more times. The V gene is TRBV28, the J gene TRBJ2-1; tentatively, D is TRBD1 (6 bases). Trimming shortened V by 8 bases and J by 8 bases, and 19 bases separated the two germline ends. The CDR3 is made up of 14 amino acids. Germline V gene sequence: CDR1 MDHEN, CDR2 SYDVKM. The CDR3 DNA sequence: TGTGCCAGCTTCAATCCAGGGGAAAGGGATGAGCAGTTCTTC. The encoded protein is CASFNPGERDEQFF.

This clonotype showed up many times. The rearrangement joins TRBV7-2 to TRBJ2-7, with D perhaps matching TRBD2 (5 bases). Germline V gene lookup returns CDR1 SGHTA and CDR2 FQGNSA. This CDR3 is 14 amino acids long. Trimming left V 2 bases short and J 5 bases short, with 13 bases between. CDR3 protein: CASSLSRGIHEQYF. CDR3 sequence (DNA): TGTGCCAGCAGCTTAAGTAGAGGGATACACGAGCAGTACTTC. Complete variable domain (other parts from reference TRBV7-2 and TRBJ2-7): GAGVSQSPSNKVTEKGKDVELRCDPISGHTALYWYRQSLGQGLEFLIYFQGNSAPDKSGLPSDRFSAERTGGSVSTLTIQRTQQEDSAVYLCASSLSRGIHEQYFGPGTRLTVT.

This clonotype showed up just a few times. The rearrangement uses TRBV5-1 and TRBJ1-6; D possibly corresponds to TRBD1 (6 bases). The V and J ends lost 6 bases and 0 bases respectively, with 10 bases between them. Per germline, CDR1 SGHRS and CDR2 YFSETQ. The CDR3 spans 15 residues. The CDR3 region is CASKLDSSYNSPLHF. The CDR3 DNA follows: TGCGCCAGCAAATTGGACAGCTCCTATAATTCACCCCTCCACTTT.

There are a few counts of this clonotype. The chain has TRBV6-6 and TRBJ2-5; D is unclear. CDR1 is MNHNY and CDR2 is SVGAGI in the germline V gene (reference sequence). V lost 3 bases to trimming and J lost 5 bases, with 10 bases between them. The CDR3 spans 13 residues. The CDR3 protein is CASSYFNAETQYF. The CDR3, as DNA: TGTGCCAGCAGTTATTTCAACGCGGAGACCCAGTACTTC.

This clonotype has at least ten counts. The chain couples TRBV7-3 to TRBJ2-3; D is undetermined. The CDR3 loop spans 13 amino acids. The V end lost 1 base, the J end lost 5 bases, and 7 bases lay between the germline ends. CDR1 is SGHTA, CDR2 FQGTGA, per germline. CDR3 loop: CASSLNPRDTQYF. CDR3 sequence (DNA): TGTGCCAGCAGCTTAAACCCTAGAGATACGCAGTATTTT.

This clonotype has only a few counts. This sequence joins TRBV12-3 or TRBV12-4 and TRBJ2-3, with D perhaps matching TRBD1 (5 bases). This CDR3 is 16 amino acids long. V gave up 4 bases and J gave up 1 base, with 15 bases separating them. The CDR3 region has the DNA TGTGCCAGCAGTTGGAACCGACAGACAGGCACAGATACGCAGTATTTT. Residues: CASSWNRQTGTDTQYF.

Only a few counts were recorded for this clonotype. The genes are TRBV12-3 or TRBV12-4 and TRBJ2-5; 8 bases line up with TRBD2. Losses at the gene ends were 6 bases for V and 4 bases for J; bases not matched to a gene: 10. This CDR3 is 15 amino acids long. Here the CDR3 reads CASSPSSGGIETQYF. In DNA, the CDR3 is TGTGCCAGCAGCCCATCCAGCGGGGGTATAGAGACCCAGTACTTC.

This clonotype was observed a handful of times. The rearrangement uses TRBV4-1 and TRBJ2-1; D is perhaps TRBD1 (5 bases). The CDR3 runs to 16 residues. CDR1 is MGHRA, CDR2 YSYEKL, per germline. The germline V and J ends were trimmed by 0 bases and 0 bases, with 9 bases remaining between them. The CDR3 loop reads CASSQDGASSYNEQFF. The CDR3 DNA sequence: TGCGCCAGCAGCCAAGATGGGGCTTCCTCCTACAATGAGCAGTTCTTC.

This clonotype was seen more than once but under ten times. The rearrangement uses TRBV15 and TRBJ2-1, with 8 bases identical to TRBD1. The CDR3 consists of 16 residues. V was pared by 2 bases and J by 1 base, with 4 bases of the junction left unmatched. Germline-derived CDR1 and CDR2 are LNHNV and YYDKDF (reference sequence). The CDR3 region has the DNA TGTGCCACCAGCAGAAAGGGGGACAGGTCCTACAATGAGCAGTTCTTC. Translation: CATSRKGDRSYNEQFF.

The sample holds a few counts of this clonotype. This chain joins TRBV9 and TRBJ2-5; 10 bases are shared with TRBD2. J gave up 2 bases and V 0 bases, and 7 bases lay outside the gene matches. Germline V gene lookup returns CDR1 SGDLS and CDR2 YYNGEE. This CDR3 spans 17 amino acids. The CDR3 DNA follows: TGTGCCAGCAGCGTAGAAGCGGGAGGGCCCCCACAAGAGACCCAGTACTTC. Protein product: CASSVEAGGPPQETQYF.

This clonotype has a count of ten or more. The CDR3 coding sequence is TGTGCCAGCAGAAACCTCACAGTGGATCAGCCCCAGCATTTT. Protein product: CASRNLTVDQPQHF. The chain links TRBV27 to TRBJ1-5; no firm D call. CDR1 is MNHEY and CDR2 is SMNVEV in the germline V gene (reference sequence). CDR3 length: 14 residues. V was cut by 6 bases and J by 5 bases, with 14 bases left in between.

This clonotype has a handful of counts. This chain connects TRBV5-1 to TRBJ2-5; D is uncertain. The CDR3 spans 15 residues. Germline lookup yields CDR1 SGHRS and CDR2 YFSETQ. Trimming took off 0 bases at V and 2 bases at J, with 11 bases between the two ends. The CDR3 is CASSLEWGWQETQYF. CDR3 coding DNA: TGCGCCAGCAGCTTGGAGTGGGGATGGCAAGAGACCCAGTACTTC.

CDR3 amino acids: CASSSEPTFSGRSTDTQYF. The CDR3 DNA is TGTGCCAGCAGTTCCGAACCCACCTTTAGCGGGAGGAGCACAGATACGCAGTATTTT. The chain couples TRBV27 to TRBJ2-3; 10 bases are shared with TRBD2. V was clipped by 4 bases and J by 0 bases; unmatched bases: 13. The germline gives CDR1 MNHEY, CDR2 SMNVEV (reference sequence). CDR3 length: 19 amino acids.

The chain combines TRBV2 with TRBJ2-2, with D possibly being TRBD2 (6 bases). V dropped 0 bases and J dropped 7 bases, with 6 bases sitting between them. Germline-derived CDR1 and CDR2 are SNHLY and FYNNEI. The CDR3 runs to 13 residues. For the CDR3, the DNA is TGTGCCAGCAGTGAAGCGCGGGGCGGGGAGCTGTTTTTT. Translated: CASSEARGGELFF.

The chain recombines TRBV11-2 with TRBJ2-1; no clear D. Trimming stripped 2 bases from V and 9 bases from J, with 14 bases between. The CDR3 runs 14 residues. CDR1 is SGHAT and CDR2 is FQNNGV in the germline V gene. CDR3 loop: CASSLLAGLGEQFF. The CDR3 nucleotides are TGTGCCAGCAGCTTATTAGCAGGATTGGGTGAGCAGTTCTTC.

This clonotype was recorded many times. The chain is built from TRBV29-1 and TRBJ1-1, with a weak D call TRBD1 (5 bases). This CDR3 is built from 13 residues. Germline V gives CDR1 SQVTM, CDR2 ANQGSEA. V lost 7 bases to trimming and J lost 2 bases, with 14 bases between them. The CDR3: CSAGTEFNTEAFF. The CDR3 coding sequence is TGCAGCGCCGGGACGGAGTTTAACACTGAAGCTTTCTTT.

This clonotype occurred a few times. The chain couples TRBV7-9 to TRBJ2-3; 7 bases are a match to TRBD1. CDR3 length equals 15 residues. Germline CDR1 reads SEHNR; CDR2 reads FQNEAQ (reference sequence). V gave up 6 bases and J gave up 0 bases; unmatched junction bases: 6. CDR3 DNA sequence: TGTGCCAGCAGTAGGGACAGACCTAGCACAGATACGCAGTATTTT. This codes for CASSRDRPSTDTQYF.

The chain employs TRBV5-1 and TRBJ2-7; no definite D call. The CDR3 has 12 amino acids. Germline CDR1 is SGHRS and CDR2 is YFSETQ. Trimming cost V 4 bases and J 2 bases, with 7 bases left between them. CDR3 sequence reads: CASSPVAYEQYF. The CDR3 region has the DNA TGCGCCAGCAGCCCAGTTGCCTACGAGCAGTACTTC.

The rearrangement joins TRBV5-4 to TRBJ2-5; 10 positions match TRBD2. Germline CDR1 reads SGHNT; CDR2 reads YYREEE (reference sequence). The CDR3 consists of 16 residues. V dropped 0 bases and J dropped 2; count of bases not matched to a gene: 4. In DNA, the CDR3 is TGTGCCAGCAGCTTGGGGATAGCGGGAGGACAAGAGACCCAGTACTTC. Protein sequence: CASSLGIAGGQETQYF.

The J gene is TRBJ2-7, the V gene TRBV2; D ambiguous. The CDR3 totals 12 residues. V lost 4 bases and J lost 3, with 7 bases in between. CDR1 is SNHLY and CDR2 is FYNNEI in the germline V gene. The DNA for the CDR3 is TGTGCCAGCAGTGTACAGAACTACGAGCAGTACTTC. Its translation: CASSVQNYEQYF. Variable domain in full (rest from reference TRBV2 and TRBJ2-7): EPEVTQTPSHQVTQMGQEVILRCVPISNHLYFYWYRQILGQKVEFLVSFYNNEISEKSEIFDDQFSVERPDGSNFTLKIRSTKLEDSAMYFCASSVQNYEQYFGPGTRLTVT.

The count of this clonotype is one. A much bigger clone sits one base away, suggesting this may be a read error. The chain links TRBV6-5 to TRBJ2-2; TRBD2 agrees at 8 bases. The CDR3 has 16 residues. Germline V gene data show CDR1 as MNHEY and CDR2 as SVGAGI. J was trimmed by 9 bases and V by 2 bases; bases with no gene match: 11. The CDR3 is CASSYPLGGGPRELFF. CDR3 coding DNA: TGTGCCAGCAGTTACCCCCTCGGCGGGGGGCCCCGGGAGCTGTTTTTT.

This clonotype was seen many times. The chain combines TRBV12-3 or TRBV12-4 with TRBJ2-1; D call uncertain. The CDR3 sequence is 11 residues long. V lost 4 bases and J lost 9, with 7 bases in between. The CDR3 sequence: CASSSETEQFF. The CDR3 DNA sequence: TGTGCCAGCAGTTCAGAGACTGAGCAGTTCTTC.